A single sample is the source of the 30 T cell receptor beta chains below, sequenced in a study of T-cell memory formation after mild COVID-19. TCRdb redid the calling of the 5' RACE reads with MiXCR, one entry per CDR3 protein. The table lists hundreds of thousands of distinct CDR3 sequences, more than 20% of them singletons. Sequenced: PBMCs or a T cell subset sorted from them (not recorded which). The receptor source for this set is a man between 18 and 29 years old who had mild COVID-19 (a few samples of this study predate the infection). Cell type and time point are not known.

In its sample, this clonotype was seen many times. J is TRBJ1-1 and V is TRBV7-2, with TRBD1 matching 10 bases. Trimming cost V 5 bases and J 10 bases; bases outside gene matches: 10. The CDR3 sequence is 14 residues long. Germline V gene sequence: CDR1 SGHTA, CDR2 FQGNSA. The CDR3 region has the DNA TGTGCCAGCAGCCCACTTGGGACAGGGGTTTCAGCTTTCTTT. This gives the protein CASSPLGTGVSAFF.

This clonotype has more than one count but fewer than ten. The rearrangement uses TRBV15 and TRBJ1-2, with 7 nucleotides matching TRBD1. CDR3 size: 15 residues. J was trimmed by 2 bases and V by 0 bases; bases with no gene match: 3. Germline values: CDR1 LNHNV, CDR2 YYDKDF (reference sequence). The CDR3 loop reads CATSRDLTGNYGYTF. Written as DNA, the CDR3 is TGTGCCACCAGCAGAGATTTGACAGGGAACTATGGCTACACCTTC.

This clonotype was observed many times. The chain links TRBV7-2 to TRBJ2-1; D possibly matches TRBD1 or TRBD2 (5 bases each). V gave up 4 bases and J gave up 5 bases, with 9 bases separating them. Germline CDR1 is SGHTA and CDR2 is FQGNSA. This CDR3 is built from 13 residues. The CDR3 nucleotides are TGTGCCAGCAGCTGGGGACGGCACAATGAGCAGTTCTTC. Protein sequence: CASSWGRHNEQFF.

This clonotype was observed a few times. The rearrangement joins TRBV7-9 to TRBJ2-2; D perhaps matches TRBD2 (5 bases). Germline CDR1 and CDR2: SEHNR and FQNEAQ (reference sequence). The V and J ends lost 2 bases and 1 base respectively, with 14 bases between them. The CDR3 consists of 17 residues. CDR3 residues: CASSLSIGIGNTGELFF. CDR3 bases: TGTGCCAGCAGCTTAAGTATCGGGATCGGGAACACCGGGGAGCTGTTTTTT.

The chain links TRBV7-8 to TRBJ2-5, with D unresolved. Germline V gene data show CDR1 as SGHVS and CDR2 as FQNEAQ. Trimming took off 1 base at V and 9 bases at J, with 12 bases between the two ends. CDR3 size: 13 residues. CDR3 nucleotides: TGTGCCAGCAGCTTAGAAGGTAGCCGGGCCCAGTACTTC. It encodes CASSLEGSRAQYF.

This clonotype has more than one count but fewer than ten. The chain carries TRBV20-1 and TRBJ2-7; 7 nucleotides align to TRBD1. The germline CDR1 and CDR2 sequences are DFQATT and SNEGSKA (reference sequence). The ends lost 5 bases at V and 5 bases at J; junction bases unmatched: 6. This CDR3 region has 12 residues. The CDR3 sequence: CSAPGQCHEQYF. The CDR3 region has the DNA TGCAGTGCTCCGGGACAGTGCCACGAGCAGTACTTC.

This sequence joins TRBV14 and TRBJ2-5; 14 nucleotides match TRBD2. There are 15 residues in the CDR3. Per the germline V gene, CDR1 is SGHDN and CDR2 is FVKESK. Losses at the gene ends were 5 bases for V and 5 bases for J; bases not matched to a gene: 4. The CDR3, as DNA: TGTGCCAGCAGCTTTCGACTAGCGGGGGGGGAGACCCAGTACTTC. It translates to CASSFRLAGGETQYF. Full variable domain (remainder filled in from reference TRBV14 and TRBJ2-5): EAGVTQFPSHSVIEKGQTVTLRCDPISGHDNLYWYRRVMGKEIKFLLHFVKESKQDESGMPNNRFLAERTGGTYSTLKVQPAELEDSGVYFCASSFRLAGGETQYFGPGTRLLVL.

J is TRBJ1-1 and V is TRBV4-3, with 8 bases identical to TRBD1. The CDR3 contains 15 residues. Unmatched junction bases numbered 10, after V lost 4 bases and J lost 6 bases. The germline V gene encodes CDR1 LGHNA and CDR2 YSLEER. The CDR3 DNA reads as TGCGCCAGCAGCCGTGAGGCAGGGGGCGTCGCTGAAGCTTTCTTT. Protein sequence: CASSREAGGVAEAFF.

J is TRBJ1-5 and V is TRBV6-2 or TRBV6-3; TRBD1 aligns across 9 bases. The CDR3 sequence is 19 residues long. Trimming cost V 4 bases and J 4 bases; bases outside gene matches: 17. The germline gives CDR1 MNHEY, CDR2 SVGEGT. This chain's CDR3 is CASSWTSGQGKGWNQPQHF. In DNA form, the CDR3 reads TGTGCCAGCAGTTGGACTTCGGGACAGGGAAAAGGGTGGAATCAGCCCCAGCATTTT.

There are a few counts of this clonotype. The chain has TRBV5-1 and TRBJ1-3; no definite D call. The germline CDR1 and CDR2 sequences are SGHRS and YFSETQ. Trimming stripped 7 bases from V and 4 bases from J, with 12 bases between. This CDR3 region has 13 residues. The CDR3 region has the DNA TGCGCCAGCCGCCAGTCATCGGGAAACACCATATATTTT. It is translated as CASRQSSGNTIYF.

This clonotype showed up many times. V gene TRBV4-2 combines with J gene TRBJ2-1, with no clear D. V gave up 0 bases and J gave up 0 bases, with 9 bases separating them. Germline V CDR1 and CDR2: LGHNA, YNFKEQ. This CDR3 is 16 amino acids long. CDR3 amino acids: CASSQEGSTSYNEQFF. The CDR3 region has the DNA TGTGCCAGCAGCCAAGAGGGATCTACCTCCTACAATGAGCAGTTCTTC.

This clonotype was recorded once. This rearrangement joins TRBV20-1 to TRBJ2-3; the match to TRBD2 covers 10 bases. This CDR3 has 18 residues. J was trimmed by 1 base and V by 3 bases; bases with no gene match: 13. The germline V gene encodes CDR1 DFQATT and CDR2 SNEGSKA (reference sequence). CDR3 coding DNA: TGCAGTGCTAGTCCTTTGAGCGGGGGGGGATACGGCACAGATACGCAGTATTTT. This encodes CSASPLSGGGYGTDTQYF.

There are a few counts of this clonotype. The gene calls are TRBV7-7 and TRBJ2-5; 7 bases match TRBD1. Trimming at V came to 3 bases and at J to 8 bases, leaving 6 bases not matched to a gene. Germline-derived CDR1 and CDR2 are SSHAT and FNYEAQ (reference sequence). The CDR3 consists of 13 residues. The CDR3 sequence is CASSFGTVETQYF. Written as DNA, the CDR3 is TGTGCCAGCAGCTTTGGGACAGTTGAAACCCAGTACTTC.

V gene TRBV20-1 combines with J gene TRBJ2-7, with a tentative D call TRBD1 (5 bases). Germline V gene sequence: CDR1 DFQATT, CDR2 SNEGSKA (reference sequence). The CDR3 runs 11 residues. Trimming shortened V by 3 bases and J by 3 bases, and 6 bases separated the two germline ends. Here the CDR3 reads CSASRVYEQYF. CDR3 DNA: TGCAGTGCTAGCAGGGTCTACGAGCAGTACTTC.

This clonotype turned up a few times. This chain uses TRBV5-1 with TRBJ1-1; tentatively, D is TRBD1 (5 bases). Germline values: CDR1 SGHRS, CDR2 YFSETQ. Deletions cut 7 bases from V and 2 bases from J, with 18 bases between. The CDR3 is 15 amino acids. In nucleotides, the CDR3 is TGCGCCAGCTCCTTCCGGGGCTCTAGCAACACTGAAGCTTTCTTT. Translated, it gives CASSFRGSSNTEAFF.

The sample holds many counts of this clonotype. The chain joins TRBV6-4 to TRBJ2-3; possible D gene TRBD2, 5 bases. Germline V lookup: CDR1 MRHNA, CDR2 SNTAGT. The CDR3 runs to 13 residues. Trimming removed 2 bases from V and 3 bases from J, with 6 bases in between. In DNA form, the CDR3 reads TGTGCCAGCAGTGACAGGGAGACAGATACGCAGTATTTT. This gives the protein CASSDRETDTQYF.

This clonotype was picked up a small number of times. The J gene is TRBJ2-6, the V gene TRBV12-3 or TRBV12-4; D unresolved. Trimming shortened V by 10 bases and J by 3 bases, and 7 bases separated the two germline ends. The CDR3 has 12 residues. CDR3 nucleotide sequence: TGTGCCACCGATCGTGGGGCCAACGTCCTGACTTTC. The encoded protein is CATDRGANVLTF.

The chain is built from TRBV7-3 and TRBJ2-2, with TRBD2 matching over 8 bases. V lost 4 bases to trimming and J lost 0 bases; unmatched junction nucleotides: 4. CDR3 size: 16 residues. Per germline, CDR1 SGHTA and CDR2 FQGTGA. The CDR3 loop is CASSYRGGTNTGELFF. CDR3 coding DNA: TGTGCCAGCAGCTACCGCGGGGGGACGAACACCGGGGAGCTGTTTTTT.

The chain employs TRBV7-8 and TRBJ2-7, with TRBD1 as a possible D gene (6 bases). CDR1 SGHVS and CDR2 FQNEAQ come from the germline V gene. Trimming shortened V by 5 bases and J by 7 bases, and 12 bases separated the two germline ends. The CDR3 is made up of 12 amino acids. This CDR3 is CASSQGLGEQYV. CDR3 nucleotides: TGTGCCAGCAGCCAGGGGTTAGGGGAGCAGTACGTC.

This clonotype was found a few times. This chain joins TRBV12-3 or TRBV12-4 and TRBJ1-4; 7 nucleotides agree with TRBD1. This CDR3 is built from 15 residues. V was clipped by 6 bases and J by 8 bases; unmatched bases: 12. This CDR3 reads CASRPPTGSGEKLFF. The CDR3 DNA is TGTGCCAGCAGGCCCCCGACAGGGTCAGGAGAAAAACTGTTTTTT.

In this sample, this clonotype turned up a few times. V and J are TRBV10-3 and TRBJ2-5; perhaps D is TRBD1 or TRBD2 (5 bases each). Germline loops: CDR1 ENHRY, CDR2 SYGVKD. The ends were cut back, 8 bases at V and 0 bases at J, with 13 bases in the middle. The CDR3 contains 14 residues. The CDR3 loop is CAIGGNPYQETQYF. The CDR3 DNA follows: TGTGCCATCGGGGGAAATCCTTACCAAGAGACCCAGTACTTC.

The rearrangement uses TRBV4-3 and TRBJ2-7; 8 bases match TRBD1. This CDR3 has 15 residues. Germline CDR1 reads LGHNA; CDR2 reads YSLEER. V shed 0 bases and J 3 bases; nucleotides not matched to a gene: 4. The CDR3 DNA is TGCGCCAGCAGCCAAGAGACAGGGGCCCTCTACGAGCAGTACTTC. This codes for CASSQETGALYEQYF.

This clonotype appeared a few times. The V call is TRBV9, the J call TRBJ2-5, with TRBD2 identical over 14 bases. This CDR3 region has 16 residues. The V segment lost 0 bases and the J segment 5 bases; nucleotides outside the gene matches: 3. The germline V gene encodes CDR1 SGDLS and CDR2 YYNGEE. CDR3 nucleotides: TGTGCCAGCAGCGTAGGGACTAGCGGGGGGATGGAGACCCAGTACTTC. Its protein product is CASSVGTSGGMETQYF.

The rearrangement links TRBV12-3 or TRBV12-4 to TRBJ2-7; D gene uncertain. V was pared by 8 bases and J by 6 bases, with 11 bases between. CDR3 length: 11 amino acids. The CDR3 nucleotides are TGTGCCAGCGGTCGGGCTACCGAGCAGTACTTC. The encoded protein is CASGRATEQYF.

The chain recombines TRBV20-1 with TRBJ1-1; TRBD1 aligns across 7 bases. Germline assignment: CDR1 DFQATT and CDR2 SNEGSKA (reference sequence). The J segment lost 5 bases and the V segment lost 0 bases, leaving 9 bases of the junction unmatched. The CDR3 has 15 residues. The CDR3 coding sequence is TGCAGTGCTAGAGATACCCAGGGGGGTGAAACTGAAGCTTTCTTT. Amino acids: CSARDTQGGETEAFF.

There are a few counts of this clonotype. The chain recombines TRBV29-1 with TRBJ1-1; the match to TRBD1 covers 8 bases. J gave up 5 bases and V 6 bases, and 8 bases lay outside the gene matches. Germline CDR1 reads SQVTM; CDR2 reads ANQGSEA. There are 13 residues in the CDR3. CDR3 sequence: CSVAGQEETEAFF. CDR3 bases: TGCAGCGTCGCGGGACAGGAGGAAACTGAAGCTTTCTTT. Full variable domain (remainder filled in from reference TRBV29-1 and TRBJ1-1): SAVISQKPSRDICQRGTSLTIQCQVDSQVTMMFWYRQQPGQSLTLIATANQGSEATYESGFVIDKFPISRPNLTFSTLTVSNMSPEDSSIYLCSVAGQEETEAFFGQGTRLTVV.

CDR3 DNA: TGCGCCAGCAGCCCCGGGCAGGGAGGCAAAAACATTCAGTACTTC. Amino acid sequence: CASSPGQGGKNIQYF. The chain combines TRBV5-1 with TRBJ2-4; possible D gene TRBD2, 6 bases. Germline assignment: CDR1 SGHRS and CDR2 YFSETQ. The CDR3 totals 15 residues. The V gene lost 4 bases and the J gene lost 3 bases, with 14 bases spanning the gap.

This clonotype has a handful of counts. V and J are TRBV6-2 or TRBV6-3 and TRBJ1-4; D call uncertain. From germline, CDR1 is MNHEY and CDR2 SVGEGT. CDR3 length: 15 residues. V lost 2 bases to trimming and J lost 0 bases, with 7 bases between them. CDR3 loop: CASSYRQATNEKLFF. For the CDR3, the DNA is TGTGCCAGCAGTTACCGTCAGGCAACTAATGAAAAACTGTTTTTT.

This clonotype was picked up a small number of times. This chain links TRBV20-1 with TRBJ2-7; D not resolved. Trimming left V 2 bases short and J 2 bases short, with 10 bases between. CDR1 is DFQATT and CDR2 is SNEGSKA in the germline V gene (reference sequence). This CDR3 region has 13 residues. CDR3 sequence: CSARHPGTYEQYV. DNA for the CDR3: TGCAGTGCTAGACATCCGGGCACCTACGAGCAGTACGTC.

The chain is built from TRBV2 and TRBJ2-3; D unresolved. The CDR3 has 14 amino acids. Per germline, CDR1 SNHLY and CDR2 FYNNEI. Trimming took 6 bases from V and 6 from J, leaving 16 bases between them. CDR3 residues: CASSSGLQVDTQYF. The CDR3 bases are TGTGCCAGCAGCTCCGGGCTCCAAGTGGATACGCAGTATTTT.